The next 15 T cell receptor beta chains were all read from a single sample in a study of T cells after yellow fever vaccination. TCRdb processed the 5' RACE reads anew with MiXCR; each CDR3 protein has one entry. This sample yields roughly 32,000 distinct CDR3 sequences, of which under 4.5% are seen a single time; 45% to 50% belongs to the top ten. The sample was CD8+ T cells sorted from PBMCs, taken 5 days after the yellow fever booster vaccination. The receptors come from a young man who received the YFV17D yellow fever vaccine.

This clonotype has only one observation. V gene TRBV13 combines with J gene TRBJ2-1; 8 nucleotides match TRBD2. V shed 5 bases and J 5 bases; nucleotides not matched to a gene: 11. Germline loops: CDR1 PRHDT, CDR2 FYEKMQ (reference sequence). CDR3 length equals 16 residues. CDR3 residues: CASSPGPSGYHNEQFF. In DNA form, the CDR3 reads TGTGCCAGCAGCCCCGGGCCTAGCGGGTACCACAATGAGCAGTTCTTC.

This clonotype was found many times. The chain recombines TRBV12-3 or TRBV12-4 with TRBJ2-1; possibly TRBD1 for D (5 bases). V was cut by 10 bases and J by 10 bases, with 17 bases left in between. CDR3 length: 12 amino acids. CDR3 region: CATHFLGVEQFF. CDR3 nucleotide sequence: TGTGCCACCCACTTTTTAGGGGTGGAGCAGTTCTTC.

This clonotype was detected ten times or more. The chain has TRBV5-1 and TRBJ2-2, with 11 positions matching TRBD2. The CDR3 is 15 residues long. The germline gives CDR1 SGHRS, CDR2 YFSETQ. The V gene end was trimmed by 0 bases and the J gene end by 5 bases; junction bases not matched to a gene: 0. The CDR3 sequence is CASSLGTSGTGELFF. The CDR3 DNA sequence: TGCGCCAGCAGCTTGGGGACTAGCGGGACCGGGGAGCTGTTTTTT.

This clonotype was counted many times. The rearrangement links TRBV6-2 or TRBV6-3 to TRBJ2-7, with D possibly TRBD1 on 6 matching bases. Germline V gene sequence: CDR1 MNHEY, CDR2 SVGEGT. V lost 3 bases and J 2 bases, leaving 11 bases between the germline ends. This CDR3 has 14 amino acids. The CDR3 is CASSYMGQAYEQYF. The CDR3 DNA is TGTGCCAGCAGTTATATGGGACAAGCCTACGAGCAGTACTTC.

At least ten counts were recorded for this clonotype. V is TRBV6-2 or TRBV6-3 and J is TRBJ2-7, with 11 bases fitting TRBD2. Germline CDR1 and CDR2: MNHEY and SVGEGT. V dropped 10 bases and J dropped 1; count of bases not matched to a gene: 6. The CDR3 spans 14 residues. In DNA form, the CDR3 reads TGTGCCACCTTGACTAGCGGGGCATCCTACGAGCAGTACTTC. Translating it yields CATLTSGASYEQYF.

This clonotype has ten or more counts. The chain uses TRBV20-1 and TRBJ2-3; 7 nucleotides align to TRBD2. Unmatched junction bases numbered 6, after V lost 5 bases and J lost 1 base. The CDR3 spans 14 residues. Looked up from germline, CDR1 is DFQATT and CDR2 is SNEGSKA (reference sequence). The CDR3 is CSALAVGRTDTQYF. CDR3 nucleotide sequence: TGCAGTGCTCTAGCGGTAGGACGCACAGATACGCAGTATTTT.

This clonotype has a count of ten or more. One end of the junction varies from germline; a read error may be responsible. The rearrangement links TRBV7-7 to TRBJ1-1; D call uncertain. This CDR3 contains 13 residues. CDR1 is SSHAT and CDR2 is FNYEAQ in the germline V gene (reference sequence). The CDR3 coding sequence is TGTGCTAGCAGCCGTACAGTGAACACTGAAGCTTTCTTT. Translating gives CASSRTVNTEAFF.

This clonotype came up many times. The chain uses TRBV18 and TRBJ2-2; D is perhaps TRBD1 (6 bases). Germline CDR1 KGHSH, CDR2 LQKENI. The CDR3 contains 17 residues. The V end was cut by 3 bases, the J end by 0 bases, with 14 bases between. The CDR3 DNA reads as TGTGCCAGCTCACCGCCGGACAGCTTACCGAACACCGGGGAGCTGTTTTTT. Encoded protein: CASSPPDSLPNTGELFF.

This clonotype was picked up many times. The chain uses TRBV4-3 and TRBJ2-3; D remains unclear. Trimming removed 4 bases at V and 3 bases at J, with 8 bases between. Germline V gene data show CDR1 as LGHNA and CDR2 as YSLEER. The CDR3 has 13 residues. The CDR3: CASSPAGTDTQYF. CDR3 coding DNA: TGCGCCAGCAGCCCCGCCGGGACAGATACGCAGTATTTT.

This clonotype was seen repeatedly, ten times or more. The rearrangement uses TRBV6-2 or TRBV6-3 and TRBJ2-3; 7 nucleotides match TRBD2. CDR3 length: 17 amino acids. V gave up 8 bases and J gave up 1 base; unmatched junction bases: 15. Germline V gives CDR1 MNHEY, CDR2 SVGEGT. The CDR3 DNA sequence: TGTGCCAGCCATGGGTACGTCGTGGCGGGAGGCACAGATACGCAGTATTTT. Residues: CASHGYVVAGGTDTQYF.

This clonotype came up many times. As DNA, the CDR3 is TGTGCCAGCAGCTTAGCACCAGATACGCAGTATTTT. Translation: CASSLAPDTQYF. The rearrangement joins TRBV7-6 to TRBJ2-3; D is uncertain. From germline, CDR1 is SGHVS and CDR2 FNYEAQ. V lost 0 bases, J lost 4 bases, and 2 bases lay in between. The CDR3 totals 12 residues.

Notes on this clonotype: The final CDR3 position lacks the conserved phenylalanine or tryptophan, pointing to a likely read error. V and J are TRBV27 and TRBJ2-7; D not resolved. V gave up 5 bases and J gave up 1 base, with 12 bases separating them. The length of the CDR3 is 14 residues. Germline V gene data show CDR1 as MNHEY and CDR2 as SMNVEV (reference sequence). CDR3 in DNA: TGTGCCAGCAGTCCGTCCGGGCCGTCCTACGAGCAGTACTAC. Its protein product is CASSPSGPSYEQYY.

This clonotype has a count of ten or more. The chain has TRBV12-3 or TRBV12-4 and TRBJ2-2, with 10 bases fitting TRBD2. The CDR3 is 19 residues long. The V and J ends lost 3 bases and 7 bases, in that order; junction bases with no gene match: 17. CDR3 sequence: CASSFRLAGAGFQGGELFF. In nucleotides, the CDR3 is TGTGCCAGCAGTTTTAGGCTAGCGGGAGCGGGGTTTCAAGGCGGGGAGCTGTTTTTT.

Details on this clonotype: Given a much more abundant clone one base away, this may be a read error. The chain recombines TRBV27 with TRBJ1-5; weak D call: TRBD1 (5 bases). From germline, CDR1 is MNHEY and CDR2 SMNVEV (reference sequence). V gave up 3 bases and J gave up 9 bases, with 15 bases separating them. The CDR3 is 14 amino acids. CDR3 region: CASSFVPGDPPQHF. CDR3 coding DNA: TGTGCCAGCAGTTTTGTACCGGGGGATCCGCCCCAGCATTTT.

This clonotype was seen ten or more times. The chain couples TRBV11-2 to TRBJ1-2, with 7 bases matching TRBD1. V lost 2 bases, J lost 8 bases, and 11 bases stayed unmatched. Germline CDR1 reads SGHAT; CDR2 reads FQNNGV. The CDR3 sequence is 15 residues long. The CDR3 here is CASSLPGTASWGYTF. The DNA of the CDR3 is TGTGCCAGCAGCTTACCCGGGACAGCCTCCTGGGGCTACACCTTC.